Presented here are 27 T cell receptor beta chains from one specimen sequenced in a study of regulatory T cells in long-lasting Graves disease. iRepertoire HTBI primers and Arm-PCR of CDR3 regions built TCR beta libraries. TCRdb reanalysed the multiplex PCR reads using MiXCR and keeps one entry per CDR3 protein. This table holds 250,000 to 300,000 distinct CDR3 sequences, 20% to 25% found once. Time point of the sample: persistent/refractory GD, antithyroid drugs over 5 years with positive TRAb. Researchers made the TCR library from RNA that was extracted from PBMCs. The starting material was peripheral blood mononuclear cells (PBMCs), obtained when the disease was refractory, from a patient treated with antithyroid drugs. These receptors originate from a female donor with Graves disease.

Written as DNA, the CDR3 is TGTGCCAGCAGCTGGAGGCTGGGAGGGAACTATGGCTACACCTTC. It specifies CASSWRLGGNYGYTF. V is TRBV7-8 and J is TRBJ1-2; D is ambiguous. Trimming took off 4 bases at V and 2 bases at J, with 14 bases between the two ends. The CDR3 loop spans 15 amino acids. Germline V gene sequence: CDR1 SGHVS, CDR2 FQNEAQ.

This clonotype was counted at least ten times. The chain carries TRBV5-1 and TRBJ1-4, with D unresolved. The CDR3 length is 15 residues. V shed 4 bases and J shed 2 bases, with 12 bases lying between them. Germline CDR1 reads SGHRS; CDR2 reads YFSETQ. The CDR3 DNA sequence: TGCGCCAGCAGCCCTTCGGGTGCGACTAATGAAAAACTGTTTTTT. Its translation: CASSPSGATNEKLFF.

This clonotype was seen ten or more times. The V call is TRBV11-2, the J call TRBJ1-6, with TRBD1 identical over 7 bases. The CDR3 totals 15 residues. The V segment lost 5 bases and the J segment 7 bases; nucleotides outside the gene matches: 8. The germline V gene has CDR1 SGHAT and CDR2 FQNNGV. CDR3 nucleotides: TGTGCCAGCAGCGAGGGAGGGACAGCGAATTCACCCCTCCACTTT. The encoded protein is CASSEGGTANSPLHF.

The V gene is TRBV7-2, the J gene TRBJ2-7; 9 bases map to TRBD2. This CDR3 spans 15 amino acids. CDR1 is SGHTA and CDR2 is FQGNSA in the germline V gene. Unmatched junction bases numbered 8, after V lost 5 bases and J lost 3 bases. Written as DNA, the CDR3 is TGTGCCAGCAGCCGGGGGGGACTAGCAGGCTACGAGCAGTACTTC. Protein sequence: CASSRGGLAGYEQYF.

V and J are TRBV7-2 and TRBJ2-5; D gene ambiguous. CDR3 length equals 15 residues. Trimming removed 0 bases from V and 1 base from J, with 9 bases in between. The germline V gene has CDR1 SGHTA and CDR2 FQGNSA. CDR3 coding DNA: TGTGCCAGCAGCTTAGCGGATGACATCCAAGAGACCCAGTACTTC. The encoded protein is CASSLADDIQETQYF.

The chain couples TRBV29-1 to TRBJ1-3; D is ambiguous. This CDR3 has 11 amino acids. V was pared by 5 bases and J by 0 bases, with 2 bases between. Germline lookup yields CDR1 SQVTM and CDR2 ANQGSEA. The CDR3 spells CSVFSGNTIYF. CDR3 DNA sequence: TGCAGCGTTTTCTCTGGAAACACCATATATTTT.

This clonotype was recorded many times. Germline is not matched at one junction end, which may reflect a read error. This chain uses TRBV7-9 with TRBJ1-2; no clear D gene. This CDR3 comprises 10 residues. The V gene's germline CDR1 is SEHNR and CDR2 FQNEAQ (reference sequence). In DNA form, the CDR3 reads TGTGCTAGCAGCTCGGATGGCTACACCTTC. Amino acid sequence: CASSSDGYTF.

This chain links TRBV19 with TRBJ1-5, with unresolved D. Deletions cut 2 bases from V and 4 bases from J, with 9 bases between. Germline loops: CDR1 LNHDA, CDR2 SQIVND (reference sequence). The CDR3 totals 14 residues. This CDR3 reads CASSIREFNQPQHF. The CDR3 DNA reads TGTGCCAGTAGTATACGGGAGTTTAATCAGCCCCAGCATTTT.

There are many counts of this clonotype. The chain carries TRBV20-1 and TRBJ1-3; the D is unclear. V lost 0 bases and J 0 bases, leaving 12 bases between the germline ends. CDR1 and CDR2 (germline): DFQATT, SNEGSKA (reference sequence). This CDR3 has 16 residues. The CDR3 region is CSARDLRAVSGNTIYF. For the CDR3, the DNA is TGCAGTGCTAGAGATTTGAGGGCGGTCTCTGGAAACACCATATATTTT.

The chain joins TRBV7-8 to TRBJ2-2; the D is unclear. CDR3 length: 14 residues. V lost 3 bases to trimming and J lost 4 bases, with 9 bases between them. CDR1 and CDR2 from the germline V gene are SGHVS and FQNEAQ. The CDR3 nucleotides are TGTGCCAGCAGCTTGTTTGTGGGCACCGGGGAGCTGTTTTTT. Translation gives CASSLFVGTGELFF.

This clonotype was observed many times. This chain links TRBV27 with TRBJ1-5, with TRBD1 matching 9 bases. Germline V gives CDR1 MNHEY, CDR2 SMNVEV (reference sequence). The CDR3 covers 13 residues. The J segment lost 1 base and the V segment lost 9 bases, leaving 1 base of the junction unmatched. The CDR3 loop is CASTGGSNQPQHF. The CDR3, as DNA: TGTGCCAGTACAGGGGGCAGCAATCAGCCCCAGCATTTT.

This clonotype came up many times. This chain connects TRBV11-1 to TRBJ2-7; D may be TRBD2 (6 bases). The ends were cut back, 5 bases at V and 6 bases at J, with 14 bases in the middle. Germline CDR1 and CDR2: SGHAT and FQDESV (reference sequence). CDR3 length equals 13 residues. The CDR3 DNA reads TGTGCCAGCAGCCTTCAACCCGGGGGCGAGCAGTACTTC. Translating gives CASSLQPGGEQYF.

This chain links TRBV6-1 with TRBJ2-7; maybe TRBD1 (6 bases). There are 15 residues in the CDR3. From germline, CDR1 is MNHNS and CDR2 SASEGT. The V and J ends lost 5 bases and 1 base respectively, with 15 bases between them. Written as DNA, the CDR3 is TGTGCCAGCAGTACCCTCTATGGACAGTCCTACGAGCAGTACTTC. Residues: CASSTLYGQSYEQYF.

A remark on this clonotype: Here the CDR3 omits its conserved ending phenylalanine or tryptophan, so a read error is the likely source. The chain links TRBV25-1 to TRBJ1-1, with 9 bases lining up with TRBD1. The V segment lost 5 bases and the J segment 11 bases; nucleotides outside the gene matches: 3. CDR1 is MGHDK, CDR2 SYGVNS, per germline. This CDR3 has 11 residues. DNA for the CDR3: TGTGCCAGCAGTAGACAGGGGGTGGCTTTCCTT. It codes for CASSRQGVAFL.

This clonotype turned up a few times. The rearrangement links TRBV29-1 to TRBJ1-5; tentative D call: TRBD1 (5 bases). The V end was cut by 6 bases, the J end by 0 bases, with 9 bases between. Germline V gene sequence: CDR1 SQVTM, CDR2 ANQGSEA. The CDR3 consists of 13 residues. The CDR3 protein is CSVGDHSNQPQHF. The CDR3 nucleotides read TGCAGCGTCGGGGACCATAGCAATCAGCCCCAGCATTTT.

The gene calls are TRBV7-2 and TRBJ1-5, with D perhaps TRBD1 (5 bases). The CDR3 sequence is 13 residues long. With 6 bases removed from V and 7 bases from J, the gap between germline ends came to 13 bases. Germline assignment: CDR1 SGHTA and CDR2 FQGNSA. The CDR3 DNA is TGTGCCAGCAGGGGGGGGTACGGACAGCCCCAGCATTTT. It translates to CASRGGYGQPQHF.

This rearrangement joins TRBV27 to TRBJ1-2, with D hard to call. Germline V gives CDR1 MNHEY, CDR2 SMNVEV (reference sequence). CDR3 length: 15 amino acids. V lost 8 bases to trimming and J lost 2 bases, with 18 bases between them. This chain's CDR3 is CASRSGALVNYGYTF. CDR3 sequence (DNA): TGTGCCAGCCGTTCGGGCGCCCTCGTCAACTATGGCTACACCTTC.

This clonotype has ten or more counts. The chain combines TRBV28 with TRBJ2-5; TRBD2 matches 8 bases. The CDR3 has 14 amino acids. Germline CDR1 and CDR2: MDHEN and SYDVKM. V was pared by 5 bases and J by 1 base, with 3 bases of the junction left unmatched. This chain's CDR3 is CASSGGLAQETQYF. In nucleotides, the CDR3 is TGTGCCAGCAGTGGAGGACTAGCCCAAGAGACCCAGTACTTC. Based on the CDR3 plus reference TRBV28 and TRBJ2-5, the full variable domain is DVKVTQSSRYLVKRTGEKVFLECVQDMDHENMFWYRQDPGLGLRLIYFSYDVKMKEKGDIPEGYSVSREKKERFSLILESASTNQTSMYLCASSGGLAQETQYFGPGTRLLVL.

The sample holds a few counts of this clonotype. J is TRBJ2-2 and V is TRBV28; TRBD1 matches at 8 bases. Trimming took 5 bases from V and 0 from J; bases not matched to a gene: 2. The CDR3 has 15 amino acids. Per germline, CDR1 MDHEN and CDR2 SYDVKM. The CDR3 sequence is CASSGDRTNTGELFF. Written as DNA, the CDR3 is TGTGCCAGCAGTGGGGACAGGACGAACACCGGGGAGCTGTTTTTT.

This clonotype was counted only a few times. V gene TRBV12-3 or TRBV12-4 combines with J gene TRBJ1-3, with 7 nucleotides matching TRBD1. Germline trimming cut 6 bases from V and 2 bases from J; bases unmatched to any gene: 7. This CDR3 contains 15 residues. The CDR3 sequence: CASRQQGYPGNTIYF. As DNA, the CDR3 is TGTGCCAGCAGACAACAGGGGTATCCTGGAAACACCATATATTTT.

The table lists this clonotype with many counts. V and J are TRBV11-1 and TRBJ2-7; D not resolved. Germline V gives CDR1 SGHAT, CDR2 FQDESV (reference sequence). The CDR3 has 14 amino acids. Trimming left V 3 bases short and J 1 base short, with 10 bases between. The CDR3 loop reads CASSFIGSSYEQYF. CDR3 coding DNA: TGTGCCAGCAGCTTTATAGGCAGTTCCTACGAGCAGTACTTC.

The rearrangement links TRBV7-2 to TRBJ2-7; 13 nucleotides align to TRBD2. This CDR3 region has 15 residues. Germline lookup yields CDR1 SGHTA and CDR2 FQGNSA. V gave up 6 bases and J gave up 5 bases; unmatched junction bases: 7. CDR3 sequence: CASSNSGLAGDEQYF. The CDR3 DNA follows: TGTGCCAGCAGTAATTCCGGACTAGCGGGAGACGAGCAGTACTTC.

In its sample, this clonotype was seen a few times. The gene calls are TRBV28 and TRBJ1-5; a possible D gene is TRBD1 (5 bases). Germline CDR1 and CDR2: MDHEN and SYDVKM. CDR3 size: 14 residues. Between the trimmed V and J ends, which lost 10 bases and 6 bases, there was a span of 19 bases. The CDR3 nucleotides are TGTGCCACCGGACGAGCCCAGGGAGTTCAGCCCCAGCATTTT. Translation gives CATGRAQGVQPQHF.

This clonotype was observed at least ten times. The chain uses TRBV18 and TRBJ2-7; TRBD1 is a possible D gene (5 bases). Between the trimmed V and J ends, which lost 4 bases and 7 bases, there was a span of 8 bases. The CDR3 is made up of 11 amino acids. Per germline, CDR1 KGHSH and CDR2 LQKENI. DNA of the CDR3: TGTGCCAGCTCACAAGGGGTAGAGCAGTACTTC. This translates into CASSQGVEQYF.

A few counts support this clonotype. The chain combines TRBV20-1 with TRBJ2-7; 9 nucleotides match TRBD2. CDR3 length equals 17 residues. Germline V CDR1 and CDR2: DFQATT, SNEGSKA (reference sequence). V was clipped by 6 bases and J by 3 bases; unmatched bases: 18. The CDR3 DNA reads as TGCAGTGCCCCCAGGGGTATCGGAGCTAGCGGGAACTACGAGCAGTACTTC. Translated: CSAPRGIGASGNYEQYF.

The V call is TRBV5-6, the J call TRBJ2-7, with a weak D call TRBD2 (6 bases). Per germline, CDR1 SGHDT and CDR2 YYEEEE. This CDR3 contains 13 residues. The germline V and J ends were trimmed by 4 bases and 2 bases, with 10 bases remaining between them. CDR3 protein: CASSVGTPYEQYF. The CDR3 DNA sequence: TGTGCCAGCAGCGTTGGGACTCCCTACGAGCAGTACTTC. The entire variable domain, with the rest obtained from reference TRBV5-6 and TRBJ2-7, is as follows: DAGVTQSPTHLIKTRGQQVTLRCSPKSGHDTVSWYQQALGQGPQFIFQYYEEEERQRGNFPDRFSGHQFPNYSSELNVNALLLGDSALYLCASSVGTPYEQYFGPGTRLTVT.

In its sample, this clonotype was seen many times. The CDR3 reads CASSPGVAGVETQYF. CDR3 coding DNA: TGTGCCAGCAGCCCGGGCGTAGCGGGAGTAGAGACCCAGTACTTC. V gene TRBV7-3 combines with J gene TRBJ2-5, with 9 positions matching TRBD2. Germline loops: CDR1 SGHTA, CDR2 FQGTGA. J was trimmed by 4 bases and V by 5 bases; bases with no gene match: 8. This CDR3 spans 15 amino acids.